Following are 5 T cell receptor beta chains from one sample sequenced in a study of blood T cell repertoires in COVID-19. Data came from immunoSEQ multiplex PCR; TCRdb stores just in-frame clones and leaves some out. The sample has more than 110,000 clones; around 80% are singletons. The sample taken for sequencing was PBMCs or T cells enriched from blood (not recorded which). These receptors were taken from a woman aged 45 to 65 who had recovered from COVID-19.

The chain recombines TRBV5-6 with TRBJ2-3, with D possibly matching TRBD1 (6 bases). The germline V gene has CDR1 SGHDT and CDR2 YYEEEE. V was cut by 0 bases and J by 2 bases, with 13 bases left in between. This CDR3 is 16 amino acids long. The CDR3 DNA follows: TGTGCCAGCAGCTTGGGGGGTGCAGGGGCCACAGATACGCAGTATTTT. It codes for CASSLGGAGATDTQYF. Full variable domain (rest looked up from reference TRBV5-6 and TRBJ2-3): DAGVTQSPTHLIKTRGQQVTLRCSPKSGHDTVSWYQQALGQGPQFIFQYYEEEERQRGNFPDRFSGHQFPNYSSELNVNALLLGDSALYLCASSLGGAGATDTQYFGPGTRLTVL.

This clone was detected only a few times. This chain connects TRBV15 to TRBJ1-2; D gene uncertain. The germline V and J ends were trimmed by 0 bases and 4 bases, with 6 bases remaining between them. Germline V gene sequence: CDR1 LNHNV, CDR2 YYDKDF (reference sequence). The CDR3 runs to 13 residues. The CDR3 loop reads CATSRDPSYGYTF. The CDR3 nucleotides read TGTGCCACCAGCAGAGATCCCAGCTATGGCTACACCTTC.

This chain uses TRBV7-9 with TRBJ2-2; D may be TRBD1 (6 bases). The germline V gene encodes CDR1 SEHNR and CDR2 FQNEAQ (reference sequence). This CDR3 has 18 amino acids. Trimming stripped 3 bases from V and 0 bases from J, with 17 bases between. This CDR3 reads CASSLVGAGHSNTGELFF. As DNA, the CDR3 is TGTGCCAGCAGCTTGGTGGGGGCAGGACACTCGAACACCGGGGAGCTGTTTTTT.

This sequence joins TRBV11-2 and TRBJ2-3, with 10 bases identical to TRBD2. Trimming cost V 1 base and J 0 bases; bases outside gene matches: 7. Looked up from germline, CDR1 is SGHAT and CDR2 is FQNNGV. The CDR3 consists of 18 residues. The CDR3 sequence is CASSLGASGGRSTDTQYF. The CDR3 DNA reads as TGTGCCAGCAGCTTAGGGGCTAGCGGGGGCCGAAGCACAGATACGCAGTATTTT.

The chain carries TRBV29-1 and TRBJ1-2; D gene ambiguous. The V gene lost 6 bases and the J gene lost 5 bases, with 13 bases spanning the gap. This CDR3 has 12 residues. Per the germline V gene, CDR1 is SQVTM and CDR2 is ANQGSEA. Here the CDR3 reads CSVLRGQYGYTF. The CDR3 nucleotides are TGCAGCGTCCTTCGAGGGCAGTATGGCTACACCTTC.